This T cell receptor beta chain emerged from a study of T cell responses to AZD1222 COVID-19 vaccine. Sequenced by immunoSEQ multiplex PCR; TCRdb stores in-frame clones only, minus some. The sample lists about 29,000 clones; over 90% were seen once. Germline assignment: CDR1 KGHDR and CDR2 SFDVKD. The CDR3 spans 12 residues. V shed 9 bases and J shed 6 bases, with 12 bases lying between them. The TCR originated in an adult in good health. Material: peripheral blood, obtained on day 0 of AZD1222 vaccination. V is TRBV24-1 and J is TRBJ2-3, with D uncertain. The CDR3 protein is CATAQELDTQYF. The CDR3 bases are TGTGCCACCGCGCAGGAGTTGGATACGCAGTATTTT.